This TCR beta chain comes out of a study of patients and donors after allogeneic stem cell transplantation. This clonotype was counted between two and nine times. TCRdb recomputed calls from the RT-PCR reads with MiXCR, one row per CDR3 protein. The sample consists of about a million distinct CDR3 sequences, roughly 18% of them appearing once. Germline assignment: CDR1 SQVTM and CDR2 ANQGSEA. V was pared by 4 bases and J by 12 bases, with 13 bases between. The CDR3 is made up of 11 amino acids. V usage is TRBV29-1 and J usage is TRBJ2-1; D unresolved. Sequencing was carried out using blood, either unsorted or a sorted T cell fraction (not recorded which). This sequence originates from a human donor who was either an allogeneic HSCT recipient or a stem cell or donor lymphocyte infusion donor (not recorded which). It is not recorded whose cells these are; they may come from a transplant donor. In DNA form, the CDR3 reads TGCAGCGTTGTTAGCCGGTCGGGGCAGTTCTTC. Amino acids: CSVVSRSGQFF.